Each of the 31 T cell receptor beta chains below was sequenced from the same sample in a study of CD8+CD57+ T cells in acquired aplastic anemia. Investigators profiled TCR beta VDJ and CDR3 from genomic DNA template. TCRdb re-analysed the reads in MiXCR, keeping a single row per CDR3 protein. The table lists 98,000 or so distinct CDR3 sequences, 51% of them singletons, with about 32% in the top ten. The specimen sequenced was sorted CD4+, CD8+, or CD8+CD57+ T cells (not recorded which) from PBMCs. These TCRs come from a human donor in good health, serving as a control.

To note about this clonotype: A read error is possible here, since a much larger clone lies one base away. This chain uses TRBV7-6 with TRBJ2-1; 12 nucleotides agree with TRBD2. CDR1 is SGHVS and CDR2 is FNYEAQ in the germline V gene. There are 15 residues in the CDR3. As DNA, the CDR3 is TGTGCCGGCAGCCCTCTAGCGGGGGGGTACAATGAGCAGTTCTTC. Translated, it gives CAGSPLAGGYNEQFF.

In this sample, this clonotype turned up many times. The chain combines TRBV7-2 with TRBJ2-2; the D is unclear. Trimming took off 0 bases at V and 3 bases at J, with 8 bases between the two ends. Germline CDR1 reads SGHTA; CDR2 reads FQGNSA. CDR3 length: 15 amino acids. The CDR3 DNA reads TGTGCCAGCAGCTTAGCCGCGGCGGACACCGGGGAGCTGTTTTTT. Translation: CASSLAAADTGELFF.

This clonotype has a handful of counts. The chain employs TRBV29-1 and TRBJ2-2; possibly TRBD2 for D (6 bases). The CDR3 is 13 amino acids. Trimming stripped 7 bases from V and 4 bases from J, with 13 bases between. The germline gives CDR1 SQVTM, CDR2 ANQGSEA. The CDR3 here is CSGRRGGTGELFF. CDR3 bases: TGCAGCGGACGGAGGGGAGGCACCGGGGAGCTGTTTTTT.

This clonotype was detected many times. J is TRBJ2-7 and V is TRBV20-1; the match to TRBD1 covers 9 bases. Germline CDR1 is DFQATT and CDR2 is SNEGSKA (reference sequence). This CDR3 is built from 15 residues. The J segment lost 6 bases and the V segment lost 2 bases, leaving 11 bases of the junction unmatched. The CDR3 DNA reads as TGCAGTGCTAGAAGTTCGGGGACAGGGTTCTCCGAGCAGTACTTC. This gives the protein CSARSSGTGFSEQYF.

The chain combines TRBV10-1 with TRBJ2-2, with a weak D call TRBD1 (6 bases). V lost 4 bases, J lost 4 bases, and 16 bases lay in between. Germline CDR1 reads WNHNN; CDR2 reads SYGVQD (reference sequence). The CDR3 spans 16 residues. In DNA, the CDR3 is TGCGCCAGCAGTGGTGGACAGATCTCGAGCACCGGGGAGCTGTTTTTT. Translation: CASSGGQISSTGELFF.

At least ten counts were recorded for this clonotype. The chain recombines TRBV10-3 with TRBJ2-1, with 8 bases fitting TRBD1. V gave up 10 bases and J gave up 6 bases; unmatched junction bases: 5. There are 12 residues in the CDR3. Germline V gene lookup returns CDR1 ENHRY and CDR2 SYGVKD. CDR3 coding DNA: TGTGCCACCCAACAGGGGGGCAATGAGCAGTTCTTC. Translating it yields CATQQGGNEQFF.

The J gene is TRBJ2-1, the V gene TRBV10-3, with unresolved D. Per germline, CDR1 ENHRY and CDR2 SYGVKD. The V end lost 3 bases, the J end lost 0 bases, and 3 bases lay between the germline ends. This CDR3 contains 13 residues. The CDR3 loop is CAISDNSYNEQFF. In nucleotides, the CDR3 is TGTGCCATCAGTGACAACTCCTACAATGAGCAGTTCTTC.

To note about this clonotype: Just one base apart from a much larger clone, this may be a read error. The chain couples TRBV13 to TRBJ2-3; TRBD2 is a possible D gene (7 bases). CDR1 and CDR2 from the germline V gene are PRHDT and FYEKMQ (reference sequence). This CDR3 region has 17 residues. Trimming took 5 bases from V and 2 from J, leaving 20 bases between them. The CDR3 loop reads CASSPPTGGGDTDTQYF. CDR3 in DNA: TGTGCCAGCAGCCCCCCCACTGGCGGGGGCGACACAGATACGCAGTATTTT.

The V and J genes are TRBV7-2 and TRBJ2-3, with no clear D. Germline V gene data show CDR1 as SGHTA and CDR2 as FQGNSA. Trimming stripped 3 bases from V and 3 bases from J, with 10 bases between. CDR3 size: 14 residues. Written as DNA, the CDR3 is TGTGCCAGCAGCTTCAACCAGCAGACAGATACGCAGTATTTT. Protein product: CASSFNQQTDTQYF.

The V call is TRBV19, the J call TRBJ2-1, with 8 nucleotides matching TRBD1. Germline V gives CDR1 LNHDA, CDR2 SQIVND (reference sequence). This CDR3 is 15 amino acids long. The J segment lost 9 bases and the V segment lost 5 bases, leaving 12 bases of the junction unmatched. The CDR3 sequence is CASSPDRGAFGEQFF. DNA for the CDR3: TGTGCCAGTAGTCCTGACAGGGGAGCTTTTGGTGAGCAGTTCTTC.

Comment on this clonotype: A much larger clonotype is one base distant, so this may be a read error. The J gene is TRBJ1-2, the V gene TRBV4-1; TRBD1 agrees at 8 bases. V dropped 0 bases and J dropped 8; count of bases not matched to a gene: 8. The CDR3 extends over 15 amino acids. Germline V lookup: CDR1 MGHRA, CDR2 YSYEKL. Written as DNA, the CDR3 is TGCGCCAGCAGCCAAGATGCGGCAGGGGGCGACGGCTACACCTTC. Its translation is CASSQDAAGGDGYTF.

This clonotype was found a few times. The chain recombines TRBV19 with TRBJ2-2; TRBD2 agrees at 8 bases. The CDR3 has 14 amino acids. The ends lost 8 bases at V and 5 bases at J; junction bases unmatched: 7. Germline CDR1 is LNHDA and CDR2 is SQIVND (reference sequence). The CDR3 reads CASALAGLTGELFF. DNA for the CDR3: TGTGCCAGTGCTTTAGCGGGACTAACCGGGGAGCTGTTTTTT.

This clonotype was counted between two and nine times. A single base separates this from a much larger clone, so it may be a read error. The chain joins TRBV4-3 to TRBJ1-1; no definite D call. The CDR3 totals 14 residues. The V gene's germline CDR1 is LGHNA and CDR2 YSLEER. In DNA, the CDR3 is TGCCCCAGCAGCCAAGCACCCAGGAACACTGAAGCTTTCTTT. It is translated as CPSSQAPRNTEAFF.

The rearrangement links TRBV2 to TRBJ2-1; a weak D match, TRBD2 (7 bases). Germline CDR1 reads SNHLY; CDR2 reads FYNNEI. CDR3 length equals 14 residues. V was cut by 2 bases and J by 9 bases, with 14 bases left in between. This CDR3 reads CASSEWGGAVEQFF. CDR3 nucleotide sequence: TGTGCCAGCAGTGAATGGGGGGGGGCCGTTGAGCAGTTCTTC.

In regard to this clonotype: At one end the junction does not follow the germline gene, possibly because of a read error. This chain uses TRBV7-9 with TRBJ1-1; D remains ambiguous. The CDR3 has 12 residues. Germline CDR1 is SEHNR and CDR2 is FQNEAQ (reference sequence). CDR3: CVSSLSNTEAFF. The CDR3 bases are TGTGTCAGCAGCTTGAGTAACACTGAGGCTTTCTTT.

The chain recombines TRBV19 with TRBJ1-1, with D possibly being TRBD1 (5 bases). This CDR3 is built from 12 residues. From germline, CDR1 is LNHDA and CDR2 SQIVND (reference sequence). The V end lost 5 bases, the J end lost 8 bases, and 12 bases lay between the germline ends. The CDR3 DNA reads TGTGCCAGTAGTCCAGGGCTGTACGAAGCTTTCTTT. Its protein product is CASSPGLYEAFF. Combining the CDR3 with reference TRBV19 and TRBJ1-1 gives the whole variable domain DGGITQSPKYLFRKEGQNVTLSCEQNLNHDAMYWYRQDPGQGLRLIYYSQIVNDFQKGDIAEGYSVSREKKESFPLTVTSAQKNPTAFYLCASSPGLYEAFFGQGTRLTVV.

The rearrangement links TRBV20-1 to TRBJ1-5; tentatively, D is TRBD1 (6 bases). The CDR3 totals 13 residues. Germline CDR1 reads DFQATT; CDR2 reads SNEGSKA (reference sequence). V lost 3 bases to trimming and J lost 1 base, with 7 bases between them. CDR3 loop: CSARGASNQPQHF. The CDR3 region has the DNA TGCAGTGCTAGGGGGGCCAGCAATCAGCCCCAGCATTTT.

Many counts were recorded for this clonotype. The chain joins TRBV6-2 or TRBV6-3 to TRBJ2-7; 12 bases agree with TRBD1. Germline V lookup: CDR1 MNHEY, CDR2 SVGEGT. Germline trimming cut 0 bases from V and 6 bases from J; bases unmatched to any gene: 9. The CDR3 contains 17 residues. The CDR3 sequence is CASSYSNLGQGASEQYF. Here the CDR3 DNA reads TGTGCCAGCAGTTACTCGAACCTGGGACAGGGGGCCTCCGAGCAGTACTTC.

This clonotype was found many times. This chain uses TRBV6-1 with TRBJ2-1; D is possibly TRBD1 (5 bases). The V end was cut by 5 bases, the J end by 10 bases, with 12 bases between. The length of the CDR3 is 12 residues. Germline loops: CDR1 MNHNS, CDR2 SASEGT. The CDR3 DNA reads TGTGCCAGCAGTCCCCTTAGACAGGAGCAGTTCTTC. Amino acid sequence: CASSPLRQEQFF.

V is TRBV10-3 and J is TRBJ1-6, with 7 bases fitting TRBD1. CDR1 and CDR2 from the germline V gene are ENHRY and SYGVKD. The CDR3 is 12 amino acids. The ends lost 10 bases at V and 7 bases at J; junction bases unmatched: 4. This CDR3 is CATRDRNSPLHF. CDR3 in DNA: TGTGCCACACGGGACAGAAATTCACCCCTCCACTTT.

There are a few counts of this clonotype. V is TRBV10-3 and J is TRBJ1-2, with 7 bases lining up with TRBD1. Germline assignment: CDR1 ENHRY and CDR2 SYGVKD. The CDR3 runs 17 residues. V lost 7 bases to trimming and J lost 0 bases; unmatched junction nucleotides: 14. Here the CDR3 reads CAITGAGQTSSNYGYTF. CDR3 sequence (DNA): TGTGCCATCACTGGCGCGGGACAGACCTCCTCTAACTATGGCTACACCTTC.

This clonotype was detected only a few times. The chain uses TRBV11-2 and TRBJ2-7; 11 positions agree with TRBD2. Per germline, CDR1 SGHAT and CDR2 FQNNGV. The trim removed 2 bases at V and 3 bases at J, leaving 9 bases unmatched. The CDR3 spans 17 residues. The CDR3 here is CASSLFSGRGEGYEQYF. The CDR3 bases are TGTGCCAGCAGCTTATTTAGCGGGAGGGGCGAAGGCTACGAGCAGTACTTC.

On this clonotype itself: A single base separates this from a much larger clone, so it may be a read error. The chain has TRBV12-3 or TRBV12-4 and TRBJ1-4, with D unclear. The CDR3 has 14 amino acids. The CDR3 bases are TGTGCCAGCAGTTTCCATGCAACTAATGAAAGACTGTTTTTT. Encoded protein: CASSFHATNERLFF.

This clonotype has ten or more counts. The chain has TRBV13 and TRBJ1-2; possibly TRBD1 for D (5 bases). V was shortened by 2 bases and J by 5 bases, with 21 bases between the two germline ends. The germline V gene has CDR1 PRHDT and CDR2 FYEKMQ (reference sequence). The CDR3 runs 17 residues. CDR3 region: CASSLFGQGVVLYGYTF. In DNA, the CDR3 is TGTGCCAGCAGCTTATTTGGTCAGGGAGTCGTTTTGTATGGCTACACCTTC.

The chain links TRBV29-1 to TRBJ2-7; 10 nucleotides agree with TRBD2. The CDR3 contains 14 residues. The germline CDR1 and CDR2 sequences are SQVTM and ANQGSEA. Trimming removed 4 bases from V and 6 bases from J; junction bases left unmatched: 9. The CDR3 loop is CSVADSGGAFEQYF. The CDR3 bases are TGCAGCGTTGCCGACAGCGGGGGGGCCTTCGAGCAGTACTTC.

The chain carries TRBV7-6 and TRBJ1-2; D gene uncertain. Germline V lookup: CDR1 SGHVS, CDR2 FNYEAQ. The V gene lost 5 bases and the J gene lost 0 bases, with 1 base spanning the gap. CDR3 size: 11 residues. In DNA, the CDR3 is TGTGCCAGCAGCGCTAACTATGGCTACACCTTC. Amino acid sequence: CASSANYGYTF.

This clonotype was recorded many times. The rearrangement joins TRBV6-1 to TRBJ2-1; 7 positions match TRBD1. In germline, CDR1 is MNHNS, CDR2 SASEGT. This CDR3 is built from 13 residues. The V gene end was trimmed by 4 bases and the J gene end by 6 bases; junction bases not matched to a gene: 3. CDR3 DNA sequence: TGTGCCAGCAGTGGGGACAGTAGCAATGAGCAGTTCTTC. The encoded protein is CASSGDSSNEQFF.

This clonotype has ten or more counts. The gene calls are TRBV11-2 and TRBJ1-1, with D unclear. Germline values: CDR1 SGHAT, CDR2 FQNNGV. Trimming removed 1 base at V and 1 base at J, with 7 bases between. The CDR3 consists of 14 residues. CDR3 protein: CASSLAVENTEAFF. The CDR3 coding sequence is TGTGCCAGCAGCTTAGCAGTGGAGAACACTGAAGCTTTCTTT.

V and J are TRBV20-1 and TRBJ2-1, with D perhaps TRBD2 (6 bases). Germline V lookup: CDR1 DFQATT, CDR2 SNEGSKA (reference sequence). The V gene lost 2 bases and the J gene lost 5 bases, with 16 bases spanning the gap. This CDR3 comprises 15 residues. The CDR3 here is CSARPGGPRDNEQFF. Here the CDR3 DNA reads TGCAGTGCTAGACCCGGAGGGCCGAGGGACAATGAGCAGTTCTTC.

The chain has TRBV11-2 and TRBJ2-1; D possibly corresponds to TRBD1 (6 bases). This CDR3 is built from 14 residues. CDR1 is SGHAT, CDR2 FQNNGV, per germline. The V end was cut by 5 bases, the J end by 6 bases, with 14 bases between. The DNA for the CDR3 is TGTGCCAGCAGCCCGGAGGACAGCCTCAATGAGCAGTTCTTC. It encodes CASSPEDSLNEQFF.

This clonotype was seen just once. V and J are TRBV25-1 and TRBJ1-6, with unresolved D. The V and J ends lost 5 bases and 2 bases respectively, with 13 bases between them. The CDR3 covers 16 residues. Germline CDR1 and CDR2: MGHDK and SYGVNS. The CDR3 reads CASSRGMGPYNSPLHF. CDR3 in DNA: TGTGCCAGCAGTCGGGGAATGGGTCCCTATAATTCACCCCTCCACTTT.